The 25 T cell receptor beta chains listed next were all sequenced from one sample in a study of OX40 agonist ivuxolimab in advanced cancers. Produced via immunoSEQ multiplex PCR; TCRdb's table is partial and in-frame only. The sample records roughly 89,000 clones, approximately 91% being singletons. This sample comprised CD4+ or CD8+ T cells sorted from blood, obtained in a trial of the OX40 agonist ivuxolimab. Source of these receptors: an adult with an advanced solid tumor such as melanoma, head and neck, liver or kidney cancer.

V is TRBV7-9 and J is TRBJ2-3; TRBD1 is a possible D gene (6 bases). CDR1 is SEHNR and CDR2 is FQNEAQ in the germline V gene (reference sequence). Trimming stripped 6 bases from V and 2 bases from J, with 15 bases between. This CDR3 is built from 15 residues. This chain's CDR3 is CASSHTGQPTDTQYF. CDR3 nucleotide sequence: TGTGCCAGCAGTCATACCGGACAGCCCACAGATACGCAGTATTTT.

In this sample, this clone turned up a few times. The chain carries TRBV5-1 and TRBJ1-1; TRBD1 aligns across 7 bases. Germline CDR1 and CDR2: SGHRS and YFSETQ. J lost 1 base, V lost 5 bases, and 2 bases had no gene match. The length of the CDR3 is 13 residues. CDR3 in DNA: TGCGCCAGCAGGGAGGGGGCGAACACTGAAGCTTTCTTT. Protein sequence: CASREGANTEAFF.

The rearrangement links TRBV6-6 to TRBJ1-5, with D maybe TRBD1 (6 bases). CDR1 MNHNY and CDR2 SVGAGI come from the germline V gene (reference sequence). The CDR3 length is 14 residues. The V and J ends lost 7 bases and 1 base respectively, with 11 bases between them. DNA of the CDR3: TGTGCCAGCAATGGAGGGGGAAGCAATCAGCCCCAGCATTTT. The encoded protein is CASNGGGSNQPQHF.

The CDR3 DNA reads as TGTGCCATCAGTACCGGGTCGGCCTATGGCTACACCTTC. It translates to CAISTGSAYGYTF. The genes are TRBV10-3 and TRBJ1-2; D is unresolved. Germline V gives CDR1 ENHRY, CDR2 SYGVKD. This CDR3 has 13 residues. The germline V and J ends were trimmed by 5 bases and 4 bases, with 11 bases remaining between them.

The rearrangement links TRBV5-1 to TRBJ2-1; tentative D call: TRBD2 (6 bases). The CDR3 consists of 16 residues. The germline V gene has CDR1 SGHRS and CDR2 YFSETQ. V was cut by 1 base and J by 9 bases, with 20 bases left in between. CDR3 loop: CASSLTGALDWGEQFF. CDR3 DNA sequence: TGCGCCAGCAGCTTGACGGGAGCGTTAGATTGGGGTGAGCAGTTCTTC.

This rearrangement joins TRBV2 to TRBJ2-5, with 8 bases lining up with TRBD1. The junction had 0 bases not matched to a gene; V was cut back by 1 base and J by 2 bases. CDR3 length: 14 residues. Germline CDR1 reads SNHLY; CDR2 reads FYNNEI. The CDR3 sequence is CASSEGTGQETQYF. The CDR3 DNA reads as TGTGCCAGCAGTGAAGGGACAGGGCAAGAGACCCAGTACTTC.

This clone was picked up one time. The chain combines TRBV6-6 with TRBJ1-5, with TRBD1 identical over 7 bases. The CDR3 covers 16 residues. V lost 11 bases to trimming and J lost 2 bases; unmatched junction nucleotides: 15. Germline CDR1 MNHNY, CDR2 SVGAGI (reference sequence). CDR3 amino acids: CAGRNGDSHGNQPQHF. The CDR3, as DNA: TGTGCCGGACGAAACGGGGACAGTCACGGCAATCAGCCCCAGCATTTT.

V is TRBV9 and J is TRBJ1-5, with D possibly matching TRBD1 (6 bases). V shed 0 bases and J shed 6 bases, with 13 bases lying between them. CDR1 and CDR2 from the germline V gene are SGDLS and YYNGEE. The CDR3 is 15 amino acids. The CDR3 nucleotides read TGTGCCAGCAGCGTAGCCGGGACAACCACTCAGCCCCAGCATTTT. Translation gives CASSVAGTTTQPQHF. The entire variable domain, with the rest obtained from reference TRBV9 and TRBJ1-5, is as follows: DSGVTQTPKHLITATGQRVTLRCSPRSGDLSVYWYQQSLDQGLQFLIQYYNGEERAKGNILERFSAQQFPDLHSELNLSSLELGDSALYFCASSVAGTTTQPQHFGDGTRLSIL.

This sequence joins TRBV6-6 and TRBJ2-2, with TRBD1 matching 7 bases. There are 16 residues in the CDR3. The J segment lost 8 bases and the V segment lost 4 bases, leaving 13 bases of the junction unmatched. The germline V gene has CDR1 MNHNY and CDR2 SVGAGI (reference sequence). The chain's CDR3 is CASSSRQGTGIGELFF. The CDR3 coding sequence is TGTGCCAGCAGTTCCCGACAGGGTACTGGAATAGGGGAGCTGTTTTTT.

This clone was seen a single time. V gene TRBV5-6 combines with J gene TRBJ1-2; 10 nucleotides line up with TRBD1. Looked up from germline, CDR1 is SGHDT and CDR2 is YYEEEE. The CDR3 has 16 residues. V was pared by 2 bases and J by 2 bases, with 6 bases of the junction left unmatched. The CDR3 loop is CASSFTGTGANYGYTF. The CDR3 region has the DNA TGTGCCAGCAGCTTCACCGGGACAGGGGCCAACTATGGCTACACCTTC.

This clone is a singleton in its sample. The chain employs TRBV18 and TRBJ2-5, with 7 bases lining up with TRBD1. V was clipped by 0 bases and J by 1 base; unmatched bases: 8. Per the germline V gene, CDR1 is KGHSH and CDR2 is LQKENI. The CDR3 spans 17 residues. DNA for the CDR3: TGTGCCAGCTCACCACCCCTGGCAGGGGGTTCCCAAGAGACCCAGTACTTC. Its protein is CASSPPLAGGSQETQYF.

The chain joins TRBV7-2 to TRBJ2-7; TRBD2 aligns across 7 bases. Germline CDR1 is SGHTA and CDR2 is FQGNSA. The V segment lost 8 bases and the J segment 6 bases; nucleotides outside the gene matches: 13. This CDR3 is 14 amino acids long. The CDR3 sequence: CASSFGRERIEQYF. CDR3 DNA: TGTGCCAGCTCTTTCGGGCGGGAGCGAATCGAGCAGTACTTC.

This sequence joins TRBV7-6 and TRBJ2-3; 11 bases fit TRBD2. Trimming at V came to 1 base and at J to 2 bases, leaving 8 bases not matched to a gene. Looked up from germline, CDR1 is SGHVS and CDR2 is FNYEAQ. The CDR3 sequence is 18 residues long. The CDR3 loop is CASSLVLAGVWPTDTQYF. The CDR3 nucleotides read TGTGCCAGCAGCTTAGTACTAGCGGGAGTTTGGCCCACAGATACGCAGTATTTT.

This chain connects TRBV4-3 to TRBJ2-7; D gene uncertain. Trimming shortened V by 0 bases and J by 3 bases, and 18 bases separated the two germline ends. CDR1 is LGHNA and CDR2 is YSLEER in the germline V gene. The CDR3 consists of 17 residues. The CDR3 is CASSQERPSLVGYEQYF. The CDR3 DNA follows: TGCGCCAGCAGCCAAGAGAGGCCCTCTTTAGTAGGCTACGAGCAGTACTTC.

The chain is built from TRBV7-9 and TRBJ1-1; 10 bases fit TRBD1. Germline V gene lookup returns CDR1 SEHNR and CDR2 FQNEAQ (reference sequence). The trim removed 3 bases at V and 10 bases at J, leaving 11 bases unmatched. The length of the CDR3 is 15 residues. This CDR3 is CASSLGTGANVGAFF. The CDR3 nucleotides read TGTGCCAGCAGCTTGGGGACAGGGGCGAATGTGGGAGCTTTCTTT. The entire variable domain, with the rest obtained from reference TRBV7-9 and TRBJ1-1, is as follows: DTGVSQNPRHKITKRGQNVTFRCDPISEHNRLYWYRQTLGQGPEFLTYFQNEAQLEKSRLLSDRFSAERPKGSFSTLEIQRTEQGDSAMYLCASSLGTGANVGAFFGQGTRLTVV.

This clone was counted a single time. The V and J genes are TRBV6-6 and TRBJ2-5, with D unresolved. This CDR3 has 16 residues. CDR1 is MNHNY and CDR2 is SVGAGI in the germline V gene (reference sequence). The germline V and J ends were trimmed by 0 bases and 4 bases, with 15 bases remaining between them. The DNA of the CDR3 is TGTGCCAGCAGTTACTCGATTGGCGTAGGGTCAGAGACCCAGTACTTC. Translation gives CASSYSIGVGSETQYF.

The rearrangement joins TRBV28 to TRBJ1-5, with D possibly matching TRBD1 (6 bases). CDR3 size: 14 residues. From germline, CDR1 is MDHEN and CDR2 SYDVKM. Trimming took off 1 base at V and 9 bases at J, with 13 bases between the two ends. CDR3 sequence (DNA): TGTGCCAGCAGTTTATCGGGGGGCTGGGGGCCCCAGCATTTT. Its protein is CASSLSGGWGPQHF.

This sequence joins TRBV14 and TRBJ2-7; D is ambiguous. Germline CDR1 SGHDN, CDR2 FVKESK. The CDR3 spans 16 residues. V was trimmed by 1 base and J by 3 bases, leaving 16 bases between them. CDR3 protein: CASSQVRLGFYYEQYF. CDR3 sequence (DNA): TGTGCCAGCAGCCAAGTTAGATTGGGGTTTTACTACGAGCAGTACTTC.

The gene calls are TRBV9 and TRBJ2-7, with TRBD1 as a possible D gene (6 bases). V lost 4 bases, J lost 2 bases, and 16 bases lay in between. Germline V CDR1 and CDR2: SGDLS, YYNGEE. The CDR3 spans 15 residues. The DNA of the CDR3 is TGTGCCAGCAGCCCAACGGTGGGGGCCACCTACGAGCAGTACTTC. It is translated as CASSPTVGATYEQYF. Full variable domain (outside the CDR3, taken from reference TRBV9 and TRBJ2-7): DSGVTQTPKHLITATGQRVTLRCSPRSGDLSVYWYQQSLDQGLQFLIQYYNGEERAKGNILERFSAQQFPDLHSELNLSSLELGDSALYFCASSPTVGATYEQYFGPGTRLTVT.

J is TRBJ2-5 and V is TRBV19; tentatively, D is TRBD2 (5 bases). The length of the CDR3 is 12 residues. The germline V gene has CDR1 LNHDA and CDR2 SQIVND (reference sequence). The V end lost 10 bases, the J end lost 1 base, and 10 bases lay between the germline ends. DNA of the CDR3: TGTGCCACGGCTAGCAGCCAAGAGACCCAGTACTTC. Translated: CATASSQETQYF.

This clone has just one count. The chain carries TRBV7-2 and TRBJ1-4; D uncertain. Per the germline V gene, CDR1 is SGHTA and CDR2 is FQGNSA. V shed 5 bases and J shed 5 bases, with 9 bases lying between them. The CDR3 runs to 13 residues. The CDR3 DNA follows: TGTGCCAGCAGCGTTAAGGCCAATGAAAAACTGTTTTTT. Translating it yields CASSVKANEKLFF.

The chain is built from TRBV5-1 and TRBJ2-1; 12 nucleotides line up with TRBD2. The ends lost 0 bases at V and 8 bases at J; junction bases unmatched: 0. The germline V gene encodes CDR1 SGHRS and CDR2 YFSETQ. The CDR3 is 14 residues long. CDR3: CASSLGTSGDEQFF. For the CDR3, the DNA is TGCGCCAGCAGCTTGGGGACTAGCGGGGATGAGCAGTTCTTC.

The chain has TRBV28 and TRBJ2-7; 9 bases fit TRBD1. CDR3 size: 12 residues. The V gene's germline CDR1 is MDHEN and CDR2 SYDVKM. V dropped 8 bases and J dropped 5; count of bases not matched to a gene: 4. CDR3 nucleotide sequence: TGTGCCAGCCTGGACAGGGGAGACGAGCAGTACTTC. Protein sequence: CASLDRGDEQYF.

This chain joins TRBV7-2 and TRBJ2-1, with D possibly called TRBD1 or TRBD2 (5 bases each). The germline CDR1 and CDR2 sequences are SGHTA and FQGNSA. This CDR3 comprises 17 residues. V lost 0 bases and J 3 bases, leaving 15 bases between the germline ends. Written as DNA, the CDR3 is TGTGCCAGCAGCTTAGCGTTCTCGGGGACGAGCTACAATGAGCAGTTCTTC. Its protein product is CASSLAFSGTSYNEQFF. The entire variable domain, with the rest obtained from reference TRBV7-2 and TRBJ2-1, is as follows: GAGVSQSPSNKVTEKGKDVELRCDPISGHTALYWYRQSLGQGLEFLIYFQGNSAPDKSGLPSDRFSAERTGGSVSTLTIQRTQQEDSAVYLCASSLAFSGTSYNEQFFGPGTRLTVL.

The chain carries TRBV7-6 and TRBJ1-4, with unresolved D. Germline loops: CDR1 SGHVS, CDR2 FNYEAQ. CDR3 length equals 12 residues. The V and J ends lost 0 bases and 8 bases respectively, with 4 bases between them. CDR3 nucleotides: TGTGCCAGCAGCTTAGCGAGGGAAAAACTGTTTTTT. Its protein is CASSLAREKLFF. Supplemented by reference TRBV7-6 and TRBJ1-4, the full variable domain reads GAGVSQSPRYKVTKRGQDVALRCDPISGHVSLYWYRQALGQGPEFLTYFNYEAQQDKSGLPNDRFSAERPEGSISTLTIQRTEQRDSAMYRCASSLAREKLFFGSGTQLSVL.